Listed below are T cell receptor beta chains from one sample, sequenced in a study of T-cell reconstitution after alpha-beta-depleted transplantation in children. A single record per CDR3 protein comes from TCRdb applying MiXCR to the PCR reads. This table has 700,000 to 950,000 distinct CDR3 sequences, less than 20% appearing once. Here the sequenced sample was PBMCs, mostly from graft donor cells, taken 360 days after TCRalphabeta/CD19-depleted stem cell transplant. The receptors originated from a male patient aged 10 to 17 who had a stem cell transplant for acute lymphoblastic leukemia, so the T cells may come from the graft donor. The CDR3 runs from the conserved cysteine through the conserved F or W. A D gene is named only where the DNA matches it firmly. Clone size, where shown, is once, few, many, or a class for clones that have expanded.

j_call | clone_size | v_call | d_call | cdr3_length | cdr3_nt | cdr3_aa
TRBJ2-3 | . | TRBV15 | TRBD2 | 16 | TGTGCCACCAGCAGTGGACTAGCGGGGTTCACAGATACGCAGTATTTT | CATSSGLAGFTDTQYF
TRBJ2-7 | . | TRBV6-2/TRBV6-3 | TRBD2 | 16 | TGTGCCAGCCTCCCGGGGGGGGCTAGCGGCGAATACGAGCAGTACTTC | CASLPGGASGEYEQYF
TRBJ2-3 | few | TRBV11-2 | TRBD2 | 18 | TGTGCCAGCAGCTTAGATTTTCGGGTAGCGGGACCCACAGATACGCAGTATTTT | CASSLDFRVAGPTDTQYF
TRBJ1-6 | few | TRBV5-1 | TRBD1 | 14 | TGCGCCAGCAGCATAACCGACAGGGGGGAACCCCTCCACTTT | CASSITDRGEPLHF
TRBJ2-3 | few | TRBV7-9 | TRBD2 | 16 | TGTGCCAGCAGCTTAAGGGGTGCGGGGGTAGCACCTACGCAGTATTTT | CASSLRGAGVAPTQYF
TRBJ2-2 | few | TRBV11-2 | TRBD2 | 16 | TGTGCCAGCACTAATGCGGCGGGAGGGAACACCGGGGAGCTGTTTTTT | CASTNAAGGNTGELFF
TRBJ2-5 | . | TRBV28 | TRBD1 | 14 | TGTGCCAGCACCCAGGGGGCGTCCCAAGAGACCCAGTACTTC | CASTQGASQETQYF
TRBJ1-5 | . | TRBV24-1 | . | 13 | TGTGCCACCAGTTTGGGGCAGGGGCAGCCCCAGCATTTT | CATSLGQGQPQHF
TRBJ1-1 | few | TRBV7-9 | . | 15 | TGTGCCAGCAGCTTACCCGGGACTTTGAACACTGAAGCTTTCTTT | CASSLPGTLNTEAFF
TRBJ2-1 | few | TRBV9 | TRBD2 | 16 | TGTGCCAGCAGCGCCCGGGGGACTAGCGGCTACAATGAGCAGTTCTTC | CASSARGTSGYNEQFF
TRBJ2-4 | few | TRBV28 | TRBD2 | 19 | TGTGCCAGCAGTTTACTAGCGGGAGGGCCACATAAGGAGGGAAACATTCAGTACTTC | CASSLLAGGPHKEGNIQYF
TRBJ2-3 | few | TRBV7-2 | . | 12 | TGTGCCACCTCTCCGGGACTGGATACGCAGTATTTT | CATSPGLDTQYF
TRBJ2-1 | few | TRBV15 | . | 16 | TGTGCCACCAGCAGAGATCGGCCGGGCCTCGGCAATGAGCAGTTCTTC | CATSRDRPGLGNEQFF
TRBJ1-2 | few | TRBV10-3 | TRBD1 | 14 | TGTGCCATCACCCCTAATCAGGGGGCTCATGGCTACACCTTC | CAITPNQGAHGYTF
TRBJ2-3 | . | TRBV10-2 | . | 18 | TGCGCCAGCAGAGGGGGAGGGCTAGCCGAAACTAGCACAGATACGCAGTATTTT | CASRGGGLAETSTDTQYF
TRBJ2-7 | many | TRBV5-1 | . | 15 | TGCGCCAGCAGGTCCGGGACCGTGAGCTCCTACGAGCAGTACTTC | CASRSGTVSSYEQYF
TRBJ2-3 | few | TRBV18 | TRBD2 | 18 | TGTGCCAGCTCACCACCAACTAGCGGGCTCTATTACACAGATACGCAGTATTTT | CASSPPTSGLYYTDTQYF
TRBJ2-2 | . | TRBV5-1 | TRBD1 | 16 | TGCGCCAGCACCTGGAGGGGGACAGGGAGTACCGGGGAGCTGTTTTTT | CASTWRGTGSTGELFF